This T cell receptor beta chain was profiled in a study of blood T cell repertoires in COVID-19. Seattle researchers signed up patients amid active infection and tracked them longitudinally. Profiled with immunoSEQ multiplex PCR; TCRdb holds only in-frame clones, not every one. Here the sample spans 150,000 to 200,000 clones, roughly four fifths being singletons. Germline V gives CDR1 SGHTA, CDR2 FQGTGA. Trimming removed 2 bases at V and 7 bases at J, with 15 bases between. The CDR3 spans 15 residues. Sequencing input: peripheral blood. The V call is TRBV7-3, the J call TRBJ2-1; D possibly corresponds to TRBD2 (6 bases). This TCR derives from a woman aged 80 or older with COVID-19, enrolled during active disease. In nucleotides, the CDR3 is TGTGCCAGCAGCTTAGGGACTGGAGTCCCAAATGAGCAGTTCTTC. Translated: CASSLGTGVPNEQFF.